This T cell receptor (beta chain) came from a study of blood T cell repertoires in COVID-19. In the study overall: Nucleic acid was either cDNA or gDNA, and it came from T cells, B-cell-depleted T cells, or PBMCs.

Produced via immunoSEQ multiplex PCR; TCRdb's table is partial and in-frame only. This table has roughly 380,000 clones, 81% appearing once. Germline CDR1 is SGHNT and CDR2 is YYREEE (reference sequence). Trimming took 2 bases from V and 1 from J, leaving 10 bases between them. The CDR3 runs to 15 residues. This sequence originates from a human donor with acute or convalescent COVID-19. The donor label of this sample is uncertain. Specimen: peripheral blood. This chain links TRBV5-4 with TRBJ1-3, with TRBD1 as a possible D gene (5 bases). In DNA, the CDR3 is TGTGCCAGCAGCTTACCGCAGGGATCTGGAAACACCATATATTTT. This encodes CASSLPQGSGNTIYF.